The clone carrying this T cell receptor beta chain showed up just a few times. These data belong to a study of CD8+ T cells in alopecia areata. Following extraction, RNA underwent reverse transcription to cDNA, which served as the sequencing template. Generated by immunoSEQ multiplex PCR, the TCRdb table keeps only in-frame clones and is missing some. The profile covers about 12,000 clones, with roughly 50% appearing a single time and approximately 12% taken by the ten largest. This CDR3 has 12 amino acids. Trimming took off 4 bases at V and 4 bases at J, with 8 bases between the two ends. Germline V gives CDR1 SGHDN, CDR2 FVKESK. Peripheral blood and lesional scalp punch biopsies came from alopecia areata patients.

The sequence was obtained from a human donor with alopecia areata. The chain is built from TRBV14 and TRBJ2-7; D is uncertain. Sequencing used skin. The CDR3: CASSPANYEQYF. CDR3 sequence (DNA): TGTGCCAGCAGCCCAGCAAATTACGAGCAGTACTTC. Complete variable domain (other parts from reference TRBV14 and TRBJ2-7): EAGVTQFPSHSVIEKGQTVTLRCDPISGHDNLYWYRRVMGKEIKFLLHFVKESKQDESGMPNNRFLAERTGGTYSTLKVQPAELEDSGVYFCASSPANYEQYFGPGTRLTVT.